This T cell receptor beta chain was recorded in a study of T cell changes during pregnancy in multiple sclerosis. The CDR3 runs 13 residues. The germline V and J ends were trimmed by 4 bases and 7 bases, with 14 bases remaining between them. CDR1 is SEHNR, CDR2 FQNEAQ, per germline (reference sequence). TCRdb keeps only in-frame clones here, not all; method: immunoSEQ multiplex PCR. The data hold approximately 98,000 clones, with around 90% observed a single time. The TCR was taken from a female donor in good health, enrolled as a control in a pregnancy study. The chain employs TRBV7-9 and TRBJ2-7; D might be TRBD2 (5 bases). The input for sequencing was peripheral blood, taken after pregnancy. The CDR3 region has the DNA TGTGCCAGCAGCTCTCCGGGGTCCTGGGAGCAGTACTTC. Its protein product is CASSSPGSWEQYF.